The rows below give T cell receptor beta chains drawn from one sample of a study of OX40 agonist ivuxolimab in advanced cancers. TCRdb keeps only in-frame clones here, not all; method: immunoSEQ multiplex PCR. This sample has fewer than 70,000 clones; 87% occur once, and the top ten carry approximately 16%. The sequencing used CD4+ or CD8+ T cells sorted from blood, collected in a trial of the OX40 agonist ivuxolimab. The receptor set was obtained from an adult with an advanced solid tumor such as melanoma, head and neck, liver or kidney cancer. Each CDR3 is given with its conserved first and last residue. D genes are given only for firm matches. Where a row states a size, it is once, few, many or the class of an expanded clone; other rows omit it.

TRBJ2-4,NA,TRBV28,few,TGTGCCAGCAGTTTCGTAGGGCAGGCAAACATTCAGTACTTC,CASSFVGQANIQYF
TRBJ1-1,TRBD1,TRBV30,NA,TGTGCCTGGATTATCATAAAGACAGGGTCTATGAACACTGAAGCTTTCTTT,CAWIIIKTGSMNTEAFF
TRBJ1-5,NA,TRBV7-9,NA,TGTGCCAGCAGCCTCGATAATCAGCCCCAGCATTTT,CASSLDNQPQHF
TRBJ2-5,TRBD1,TRBV5-4,NA,TGTGCCATTCCCCGGGACAGGGGGGACCAAGAGACCCAGTACTTC,CAIPRDRGDQETQYF
TRBJ2-1,NA,TRBV14,NA,TGTGCCAGCAGCCAAGACGGTAGCTACTACAATGAGCAGTTCTTC,CASSQDGSYYNEQFF
TRBJ2-2,TRBD2,TRBV7-9,NA,TGTGCCAGCAGGGCGGGACTAGCGAACACCGGGGAGCTGTTTTTT,CASRAGLANTGELFF
TRBJ2-7,NA,TRBV2,NA,TGTGCCAGCAGTGTTCCGGAGTACGAGCAGTACTTC,CASSVPEYEQYF
TRBJ2-3,TRBD2,TRBV6-5,NA,TGTGCCAGCAGTAGTAGCGGGAGCACAGATACGCAGTATTTT,CASSSSGSTDTQYF
TRBJ1-6,TRBD1,TRBV4-2,NA,TGTGCCAGCAGCCGGACAGGGGGCCGATCACCCCTCCACTTT,CASSRTGGRSPLHF
TRBJ2-7,NA,TRBV5-1,NA,TGCGCCAGCAGCTTGGGGCAGATTTCCTACGAGCAGTACTTC,CASSLGQISYEQYF
TRBJ1-2,NA,TRBV28,NA,TGTGCCAGCAGTGGAGGGGGACTTAGAAATGGCTACACCTTC,CASSGGGLRNGYTF
TRBJ1-5,TRBD1,TRBV19,once,TGTGCCAGTAGTACCTTACGACAGGGGCAAAATCAGCCCCAGCATTTT,CASSTLRQGQNQPQHF
TRBJ1-5,NA,TRBV10-3,NA,TGTGCCATCAGTGAGTCGACAAACGGTCAGCCCCAGCATTTT,CAISESTNGQPQHF